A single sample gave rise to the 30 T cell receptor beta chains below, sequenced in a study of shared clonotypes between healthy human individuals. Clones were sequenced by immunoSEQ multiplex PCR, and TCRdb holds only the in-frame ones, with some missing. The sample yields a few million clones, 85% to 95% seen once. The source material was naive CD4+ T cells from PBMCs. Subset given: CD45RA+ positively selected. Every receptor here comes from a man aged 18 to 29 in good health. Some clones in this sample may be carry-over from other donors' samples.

CDR3 in amino acids: CASSRNPSFGYTF. CDR3 in DNA: TGTGCCAGCAGTCGGAACCCCAGCTTCGGCTACACCTTC. This rearrangement joins TRBV7-2 to TRBJ1-2; D ambiguous. Germline V lookup: CDR1 SGHTA, CDR2 FQGNSA. V shed 6 bases and J shed 8 bases, with 16 bases lying between them. This CDR3 region has 13 residues.

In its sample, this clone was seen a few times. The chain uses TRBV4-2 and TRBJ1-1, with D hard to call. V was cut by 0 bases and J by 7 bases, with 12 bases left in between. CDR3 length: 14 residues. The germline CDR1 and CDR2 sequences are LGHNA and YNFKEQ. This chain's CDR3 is CASSQDTRGDEAFF. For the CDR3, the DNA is TGTGCCAGCAGCCAAGATACCCGGGGAGATGAAGCTTTCTTT.

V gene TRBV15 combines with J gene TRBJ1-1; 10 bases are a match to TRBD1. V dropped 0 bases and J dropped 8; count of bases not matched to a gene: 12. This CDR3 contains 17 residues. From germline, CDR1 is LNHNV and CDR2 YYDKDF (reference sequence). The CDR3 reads CATSRDRDRGETGEAFF. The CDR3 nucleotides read TGTGCCACCAGCAGAGACAGGGACAGGGGCGAGACAGGGGAAGCTTTCTTT.

The CDR3 bases are TGTGCCAGCAGTGAAATGAAGGGCTTCTATGGCTACACCTTC. Translated, it gives CASSEMKGFYGYTF. This chain uses TRBV25-1 with TRBJ1-2; no firm D call. The CDR3 totals 14 residues. Germline V gives CDR1 MGHDK, CDR2 SYGVNS. Trimming pared 2 bases from V and 4 bases from J, leaving 11 bases between.

DNA of the CDR3: TGTGCCAGCAGTTATGGGACTAGCGGAGCCACAGATACGCAGTATTTT. The encoded protein is CASSYGTSGATDTQYF. The J gene is TRBJ2-3, the V gene TRBV6-5, with TRBD2 matching over 11 bases. There are 16 residues in the CDR3. Trimming took 3 bases from V and 2 from J; bases not matched to a gene: 4. Germline CDR1 and CDR2: MNHEY and SVGAGI.

The CDR3 nucleotides read TGCGCCAGCAGTGGGCCCCTGGCGGGAGGGCCGGGCACCGGGGAGCTGTTTTTT. Translation gives CASSGPLAGGPGTGELFF. V usage is TRBV10-1 and J usage is TRBJ2-2; 9 bases are a match to TRBD2. V shed 4 bases and J 4 bases; nucleotides not matched to a gene: 13. Germline-derived CDR1 and CDR2 are WNHNN and SYGVQD (reference sequence). This CDR3 has 18 residues.

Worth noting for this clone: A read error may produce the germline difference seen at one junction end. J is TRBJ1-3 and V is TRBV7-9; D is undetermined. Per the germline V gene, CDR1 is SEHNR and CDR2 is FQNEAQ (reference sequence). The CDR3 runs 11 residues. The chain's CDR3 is CASSLAVPICF. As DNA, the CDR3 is TGTGCCAGCAGCTTAGCGGTCCCCATATGTTTT.

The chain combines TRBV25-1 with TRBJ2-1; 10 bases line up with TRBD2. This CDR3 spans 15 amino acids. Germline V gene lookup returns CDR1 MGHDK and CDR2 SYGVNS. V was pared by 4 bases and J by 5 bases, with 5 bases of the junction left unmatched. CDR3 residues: CASSAATSGDNEQFF. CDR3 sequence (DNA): TGTGCCAGCAGTGCCGCCACTAGCGGGGACAATGAGCAGTTCTTC. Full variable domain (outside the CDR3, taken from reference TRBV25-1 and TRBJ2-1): EADIYQTPRYLVIGTGKKITLECSQTMGHDKMYWYQQDPGMELHLIHYSYGVNSTEKGDLSSESTVSRIRTEHFPLTLESARPSHTSQYLCASSAATSGDNEQFFGPGTRLTVL.

CDR3 amino acids: CASSFRPIANYGYTF. CDR3 DNA sequence: TGTGCCAGCAGCTTCCGCCCTATAGCTAACTATGGCTACACCTTC. The gene calls are TRBV5-6 and TRBJ1-2; no definite D call. V lost 2 bases to trimming and J lost 0 bases, with 11 bases between them. CDR3 length: 15 residues. Germline V gives CDR1 SGHDT, CDR2 YYEEEE.

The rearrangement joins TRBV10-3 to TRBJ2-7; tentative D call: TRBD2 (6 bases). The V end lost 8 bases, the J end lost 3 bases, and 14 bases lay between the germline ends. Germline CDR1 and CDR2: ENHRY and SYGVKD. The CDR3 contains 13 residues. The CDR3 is CAIARTGDYEQYF. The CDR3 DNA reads TGTGCCATCGCGAGGACGGGGGACTACGAGCAGTACTTC.

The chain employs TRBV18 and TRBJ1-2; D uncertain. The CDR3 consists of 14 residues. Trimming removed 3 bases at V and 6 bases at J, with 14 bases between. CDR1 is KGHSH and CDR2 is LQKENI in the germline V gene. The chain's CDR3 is CASSPSGRRNGYTF. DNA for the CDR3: TGTGCCAGCTCACCCAGTGGTCGGCGTAATGGCTACACCTTC.

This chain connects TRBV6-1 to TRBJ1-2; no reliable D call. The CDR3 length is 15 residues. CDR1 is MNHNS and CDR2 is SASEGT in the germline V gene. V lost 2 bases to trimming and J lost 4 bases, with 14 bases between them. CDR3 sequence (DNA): TGTGCCAGCAGTGAAAGGGCGACCCCAACCTATGGCTACACCTTC. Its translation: CASSERATPTYGYTF.

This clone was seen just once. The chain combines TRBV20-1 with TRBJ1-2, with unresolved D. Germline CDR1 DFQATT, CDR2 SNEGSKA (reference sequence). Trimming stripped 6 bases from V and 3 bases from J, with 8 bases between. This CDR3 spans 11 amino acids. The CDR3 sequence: CSASQDYGYTF. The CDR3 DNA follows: TGCAGTGCCAGTCAAGACTATGGCTACACCTTC.

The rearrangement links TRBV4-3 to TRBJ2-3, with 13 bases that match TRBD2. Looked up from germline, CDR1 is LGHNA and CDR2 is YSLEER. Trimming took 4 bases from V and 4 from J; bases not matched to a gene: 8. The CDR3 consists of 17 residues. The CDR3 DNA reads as TGCGCCAGCAGCCTCGAACCGGGACTAGCGGGACCAGATACGCAGTATTTT. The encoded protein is CASSLEPGLAGPDTQYF.

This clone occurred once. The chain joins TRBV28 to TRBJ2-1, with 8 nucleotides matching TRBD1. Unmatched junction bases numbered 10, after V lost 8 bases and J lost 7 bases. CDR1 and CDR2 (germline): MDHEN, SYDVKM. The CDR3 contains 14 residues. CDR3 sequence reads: CASGRTGTLNEQFF. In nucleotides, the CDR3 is TGTGCCAGCGGTCGGACAGGGACCTTGAATGAGCAGTTCTTC. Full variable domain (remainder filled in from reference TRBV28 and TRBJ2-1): DVKVTQSSRYLVKRTGEKVFLECVQDMDHENMFWYRQDPGLGLRLIYFSYDVKMKEKGDIPEGYSVSREKKERFSLILESASTNQTSMYLCASGRTGTLNEQFFGPGTRLTVL.

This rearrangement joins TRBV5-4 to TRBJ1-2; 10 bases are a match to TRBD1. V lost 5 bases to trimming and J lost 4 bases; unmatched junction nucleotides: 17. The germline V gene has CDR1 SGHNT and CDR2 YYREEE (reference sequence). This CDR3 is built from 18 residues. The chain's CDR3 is CASSLAPGGTGVLYGYTF. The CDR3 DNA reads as TGTGCCAGCAGTCTGGCGCCCGGCGGGACAGGGGTTCTCTATGGCTACACCTTC.

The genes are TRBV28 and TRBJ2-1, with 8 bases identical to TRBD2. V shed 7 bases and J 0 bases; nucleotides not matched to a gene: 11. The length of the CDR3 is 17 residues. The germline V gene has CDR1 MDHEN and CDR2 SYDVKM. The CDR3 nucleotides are TGTGCCAGCACTCCCCAACTAGCGGCGTACTCCTACAATGAGCAGTTCTTC. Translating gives CASTPQLAAYSYNEQFF.

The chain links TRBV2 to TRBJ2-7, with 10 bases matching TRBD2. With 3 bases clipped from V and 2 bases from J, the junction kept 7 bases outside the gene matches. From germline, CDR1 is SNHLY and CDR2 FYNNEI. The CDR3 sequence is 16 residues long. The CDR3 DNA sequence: TGTGCCAGCAGTGACCCGATCAGCGGGAGGGCCTACGAGCAGTACTTC. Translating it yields CASSDPISGRAYEQYF.

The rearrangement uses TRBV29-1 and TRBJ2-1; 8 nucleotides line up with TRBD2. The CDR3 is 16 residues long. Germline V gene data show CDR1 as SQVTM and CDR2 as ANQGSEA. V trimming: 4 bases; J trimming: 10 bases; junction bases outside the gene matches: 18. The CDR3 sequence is CSVVSPSGSFWNEQFF. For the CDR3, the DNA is TGCAGCGTTGTCTCCCCCAGCGGGAGCTTTTGGAACGAGCAGTTCTTC.

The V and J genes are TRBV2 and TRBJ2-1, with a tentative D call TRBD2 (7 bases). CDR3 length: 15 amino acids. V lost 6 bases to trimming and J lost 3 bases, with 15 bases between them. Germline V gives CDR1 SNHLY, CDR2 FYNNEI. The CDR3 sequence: CASSSGRGFYNEQFF. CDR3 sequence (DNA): TGTGCCAGCAGCAGTGGGAGGGGGTTCTACAATGAGCAGTTCTTC.

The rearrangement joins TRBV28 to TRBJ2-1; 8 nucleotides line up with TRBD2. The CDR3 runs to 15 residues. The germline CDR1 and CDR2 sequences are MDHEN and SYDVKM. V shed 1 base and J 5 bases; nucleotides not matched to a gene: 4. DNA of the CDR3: TGTGCCAGCAGTTTATACGTAGCGGGAAACAATGAGCAGTTCTTC. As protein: CASSLYVAGNNEQFF.

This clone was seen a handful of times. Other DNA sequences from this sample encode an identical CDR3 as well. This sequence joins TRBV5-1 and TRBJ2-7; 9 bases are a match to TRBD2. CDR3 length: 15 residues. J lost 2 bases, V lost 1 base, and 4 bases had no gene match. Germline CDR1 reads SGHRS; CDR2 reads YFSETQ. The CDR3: CASSLTAGGPYEQYF. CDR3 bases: TGCGCCAGCAGCTTGACGGCGGGAGGGCCCTACGAGCAGTACTTC. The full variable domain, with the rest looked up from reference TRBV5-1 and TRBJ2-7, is KAGVTQTPRYLIKTRGQQVTLSCSPISGHRSVSWYQQTPGQGLQFLFEYFSETQRNKGNFPGRFSGRQFSNSRSEMNVSTLELGDSALYLCASSLTAGGPYEQYFGPGTRLTVT.

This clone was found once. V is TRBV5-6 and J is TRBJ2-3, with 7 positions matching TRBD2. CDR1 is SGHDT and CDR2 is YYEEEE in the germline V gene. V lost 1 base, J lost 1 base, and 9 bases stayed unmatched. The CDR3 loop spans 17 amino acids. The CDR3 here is CASSLLGGRGGTDTQYF. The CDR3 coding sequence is TGTGCCAGCAGCTTGCTGGGCGGGAGAGGGGGCACAGATACGCAGTATTTT.

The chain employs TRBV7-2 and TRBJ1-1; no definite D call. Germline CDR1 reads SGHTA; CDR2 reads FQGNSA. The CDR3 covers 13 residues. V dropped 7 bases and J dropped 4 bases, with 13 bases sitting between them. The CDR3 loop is CASTPGWSTEAFF. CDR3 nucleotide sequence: TGTGCCAGCACCCCGGGATGGAGCACTGAAGCTTTCTTT.

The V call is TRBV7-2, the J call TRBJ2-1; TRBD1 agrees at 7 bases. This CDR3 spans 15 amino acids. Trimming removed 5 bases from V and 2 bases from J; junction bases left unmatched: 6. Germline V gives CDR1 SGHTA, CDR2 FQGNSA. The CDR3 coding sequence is TGTGCCAGCAGCCCTGACAGGGTCCCCTACAATGAGCAGTTCTTC. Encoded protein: CASSPDRVPYNEQFF.

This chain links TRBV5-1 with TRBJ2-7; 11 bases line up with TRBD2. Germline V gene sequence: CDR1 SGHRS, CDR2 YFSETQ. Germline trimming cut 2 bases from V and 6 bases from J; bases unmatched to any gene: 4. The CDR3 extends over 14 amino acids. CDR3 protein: CASSFGLAGGEQYF. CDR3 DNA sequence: TGCGCCAGCAGCTTCGGACTAGCGGGTGGCGAGCAGTACTTC.

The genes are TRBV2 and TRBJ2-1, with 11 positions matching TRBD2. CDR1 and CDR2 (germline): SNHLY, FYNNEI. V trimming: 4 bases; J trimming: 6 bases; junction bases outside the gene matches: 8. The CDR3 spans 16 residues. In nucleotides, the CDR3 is TGTGCCAGCAGTGCGTTAGCGGGAGGGAAAATCAATGAGCAGTTCTTC. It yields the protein CASSALAGGKINEQFF.

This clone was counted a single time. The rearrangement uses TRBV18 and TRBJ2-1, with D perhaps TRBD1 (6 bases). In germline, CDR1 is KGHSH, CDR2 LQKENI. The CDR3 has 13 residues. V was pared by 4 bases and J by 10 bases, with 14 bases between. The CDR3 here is CASSQQPGTEQFF. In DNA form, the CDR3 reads TGTGCCAGCTCACAACAGCCTGGGACAGAGCAGTTCTTC.

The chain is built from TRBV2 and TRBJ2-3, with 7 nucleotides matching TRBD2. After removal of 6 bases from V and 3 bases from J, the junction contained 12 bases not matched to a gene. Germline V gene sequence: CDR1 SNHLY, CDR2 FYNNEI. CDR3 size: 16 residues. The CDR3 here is CASRTSLQRETDTQYF. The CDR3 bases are TGTGCCAGCAGAACCTCTCTCCAGCGGGAAACAGATACGCAGTATTTT.

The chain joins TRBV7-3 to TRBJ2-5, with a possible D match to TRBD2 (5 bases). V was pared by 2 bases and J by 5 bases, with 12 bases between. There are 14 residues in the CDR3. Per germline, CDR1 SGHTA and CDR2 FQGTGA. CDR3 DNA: TGTGCCAGCAGCTTACAAGGCGGGCGGGAGACCCAGTACTTC. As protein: CASSLQGGRETQYF.